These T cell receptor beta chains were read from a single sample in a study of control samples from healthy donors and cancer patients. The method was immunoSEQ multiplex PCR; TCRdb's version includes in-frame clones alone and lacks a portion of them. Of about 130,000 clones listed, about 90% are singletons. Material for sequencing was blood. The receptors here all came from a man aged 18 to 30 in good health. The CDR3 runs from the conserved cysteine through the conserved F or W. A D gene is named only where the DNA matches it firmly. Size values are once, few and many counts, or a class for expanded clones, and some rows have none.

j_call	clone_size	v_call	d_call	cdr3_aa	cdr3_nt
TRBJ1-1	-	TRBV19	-	CASKARTNTEAFF	TGTGCCAGTAAGGCCAGAACGAACACTGAAGCTTTCTTT
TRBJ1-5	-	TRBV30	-	CAWQEFSNQPQHF	TGTGCCTGGCAGGAATTTAGCAATCAGCCCCAGCATTTT
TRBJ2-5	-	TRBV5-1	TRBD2	CASSLSGAVETQYF	TGCGCCAGCAGCTTGAGCGGGGCCGTAGAGACCCAGTACTTC
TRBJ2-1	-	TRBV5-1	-	CASSLEGNEQFF	TGCGCCAGCAGCTTGGAGGGCAATGAGCAGTTCTTC
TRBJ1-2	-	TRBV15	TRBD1	CATSGDRVDTFYGYTF	TGTGCCACCAGCGGAGACAGGGTCGACACCTTCTATGGCTACACCTTC
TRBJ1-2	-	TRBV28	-	CASSFAGPGGYTF	TGTGCCAGCAGTTTCGCGGGCCCAGGGGGCTACACCTTC
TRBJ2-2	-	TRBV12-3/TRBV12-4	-	CASSFSGTGELFF	TGTGCCAGCAGTTTTTCCGGGACCGGGGAGCTGTTTTTT
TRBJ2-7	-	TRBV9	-	CASSVAVGPTYEQYF	TGTGCCAGCAGCGTAGCGGTGGGCCCCACCTACGAGCAGTACTTC
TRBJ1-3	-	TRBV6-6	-	CASDPGNTIYF	TGTGCCAGCGATCCAGGAAACACCATATATTTT
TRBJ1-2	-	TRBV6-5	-	CASRREGGYTF	TGTGCCAGCAGGCGGGAGGGTGGCTACACCTTC
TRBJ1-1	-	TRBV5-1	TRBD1	CASSWDRVNTEAFF	TGCGCCAGCAGCTGGGACAGGGTGAACACTGAAGCTTTCTTT
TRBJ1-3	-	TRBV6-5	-	CASSYLGTSSGNTIYF	TGTGCCAGCAGTTACTTAGGGACCTCCTCTGGAAACACCATATATTTT
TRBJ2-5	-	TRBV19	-	CASSITGALGETQYF	TGTGCCAGTAGTATAACGGGCGCGCTGGGAGAGACCCAGTACTTC
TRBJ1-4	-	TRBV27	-	CASSWGRGDEKLFF	TGTGCCAGCAGCTGGGGGAGGGGTGATGAAAAACTGTTTTTT
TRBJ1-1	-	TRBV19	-	CASRIDGNTEAFF	TGTGCCAGTAGAATAGACGGGAACACTGAAGCTTTCTTT
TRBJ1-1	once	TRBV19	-	CASSIYSRRTEAFF	TGTGCCAGTAGTATCTACAGCCGGCGCACTGAAGCTTTCTTT
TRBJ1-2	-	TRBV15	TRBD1	CATSPSKGTGGDGYTF	TGTGCCACCAGCCCCAGTAAAGGCACAGGGGGCGACGGCTACACCTTC
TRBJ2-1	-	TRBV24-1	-	CATSFSSNEQFF	TGTGCCACCAGTTTTAGTTCCAATGAGCAGTTCTTC
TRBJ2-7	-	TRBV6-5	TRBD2	CASGLAGNYEQYF	TGTGCCAGCGGCCTAGCGGGCAACTACGAGCAGTACTTC
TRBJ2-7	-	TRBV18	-	CASSPGTSIGEQYF	TGTGCCAGCTCACCCGGGACGTCAATTGGGGAGCAGTACTTC
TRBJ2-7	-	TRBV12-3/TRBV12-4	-	CASSFGDQGYF	TGTGCCAGCAGTTTTGGGGACCAGGGGTACTTC
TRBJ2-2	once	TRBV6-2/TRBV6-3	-	CASSPLDPTKNTGELFF	TGTGCCAGCAGTCCGCTAGATCCGACAAAGAACACCGGGGAGCTGTTTTTT
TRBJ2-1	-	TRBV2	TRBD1	CASSDKLGQGMGARPYFSNEQFF	TGTGCCAGCAGTGATAAGTTGGGACAGGGAATGGGTGCGCGGCCCTATTTTTCTAATGAGCAGTTCTTC
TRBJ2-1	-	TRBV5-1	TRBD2	CASSLTSGINEQFF	TGCGCCAGCAGCTTGACTAGCGGGATCAATGAGCAGTTCTTC
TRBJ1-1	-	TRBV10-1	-	CASSESGAPEAFF	TGCGCCAGCAGTGAGTCCGGGGCCCCTGAAGCTTTCTTT
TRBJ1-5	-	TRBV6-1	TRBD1	CASSELPGTGGQPQHF	TGTGCCAGCAGTGAGCTACCCGGGACAGGGGGTCAGCCCCAGCATTTT
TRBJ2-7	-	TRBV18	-	CASSPGSLYEQYF	TGTGCCAGCTCACCAGGGTCTCTGTACGAGCAGTACTTC
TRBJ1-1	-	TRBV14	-	CASSQEPPEAFF	TGTGCCAGCAGCCAAGAACCCCCTGAAGCTTTCTTT
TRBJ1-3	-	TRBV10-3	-	CAISERGTTGSNTIYF	TGTGCCATCAGTGAGAGGGGGACCACAGGGAGCAACACCATATATTTT
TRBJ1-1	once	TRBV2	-	CASSETVFEAFF	TGTGCCAGCAGTGAAACGGTATTTGAAGCTTTCTTT
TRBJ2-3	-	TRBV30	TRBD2	CACSGPRTSGRLRTTDTQYF	TGTGCCTGCTCCGGACCTCGGACTAGCGGGAGATTAAGAACCACAGATACGCAGTATTTT
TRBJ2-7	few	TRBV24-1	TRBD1	CATSDQPGTGGFSYEQYF	TGTGCCACCAGTGATCAACCCGGGACAGGGGGCTTCTCCTACGAGCAGTACTTC
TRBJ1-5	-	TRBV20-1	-	CSASRQEVGQPQHF	TGCAGTGCTAGTAGGCAGGAGGTGGGGCAGCCCCAGCATTTT
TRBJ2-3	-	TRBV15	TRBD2	CATSREAASGSTDTQYF	TGTGCCACCAGCAGAGAGGCGGCTAGCGGGAGTACAGATACGCAGTATTTT